What follows are 9 T cell receptor beta chains derived from one specimen sequenced in a study of T cells after yellow fever vaccination. Via MiXCR, TCRdb re-called the 5' RACE reads, giving one row per CDR3 protein. Counted here are a few hundred thousand distinct CDR3 sequences, 15% to 20% occurring once; the ten biggest clones make up 14%. The sample was PBMCs, taken 15 days after the yellow fever booster vaccination. These receptors all stem from a man aged 25 to 40 who received the YFV17D yellow fever vaccine.

This clonotype was counted between two and nine times. This chain links TRBV27 with TRBJ2-1, with no clear D. CDR3 length equals 13 residues. Germline lookup yields CDR1 MNHEY and CDR2 SMNVEV (reference sequence). Trimming took off 3 bases at V and 5 bases at J, with 8 bases between the two ends. As DNA, the CDR3 is TGTGCCAGCAGTTTCGTCGGAAACAATGAGCAGTTCTTC. This codes for CASSFVGNNEQFF.

This clonotype was recorded many times. The chain has TRBV11-2 and TRBJ2-7; 9 nucleotides line up with TRBD1. Germline V gene sequence: CDR1 SGHAT, CDR2 FQNNGV. Germline trimming cut 0 bases from V and 7 bases from J; bases unmatched to any gene: 10. The CDR3 length is 16 residues. This CDR3 is CASSLDGTGQGREQYF. CDR3 bases: TGTGCCAGCAGCTTAGATGGGACGGGACAGGGCCGGGAGCAGTACTTC.

This clonotype was detected only a few times. This sequence joins TRBV5-1 and TRBJ1-6; 9 bases match TRBD1. J was trimmed by 1 base and V by 3 bases; bases with no gene match: 2. Per the germline V gene, CDR1 is SGHRS and CDR2 is YFSETQ. The CDR3 has 16 residues. CDR3: CASSSGQGSYNSPLHF. The CDR3 DNA reads as TGCGCCAGCAGCTCGGGACAGGGATCCTATAATTCACCCCTCCACTTT. Supplemented by reference TRBV5-1 and TRBJ1-6, the full variable domain reads KAGVTQTPRYLIKTRGQQVTLSCSPISGHRSVSWYQQTPGQGLQFLFEYFSETQRNKGNFPGRFSGRQFSNSRSEMNVSTLELGDSALYLCASSSGQGSYNSPLHFGNGTRLTVT.

About this clonotype: The junction departs from the called germline gene at one end, perhaps through a read error. The chain carries TRBV20-1 and TRBJ2-7; D might be TRBD2 (7 bases). Germline CDR1 reads DFQATT; CDR2 reads SNEGSKA (reference sequence). The CDR3 length is 16 residues. The CDR3 sequence is CCARDWGGGSSYEQYF. The CDR3 DNA follows: TGCTGTGCTAGAGATTGGGGAGGGGGGAGCTCCTACGAGCAGTACTTC.

The genes are TRBV6-2 or TRBV6-3 and TRBJ2-1; 13 bases fit TRBD2. This CDR3 contains 17 residues. CDR1 and CDR2 from the germline V gene are MNHEY and SVGEGT. The ends lost 5 bases at V and 7 bases at J; junction bases unmatched: 11. The CDR3 nucleotides read TGTGCCAGCAGTCGTCTACTAGCGGGAGGGCCTGGGAATGAGCAGTTCTTC. This codes for CASSRLLAGGPGNEQFF.

This clonotype was picked up a small number of times. The V call is TRBV7-9, the J call TRBJ2-1; no firm D call. V lost 3 bases, J lost 8 bases, and 8 bases lay in between. CDR1 and CDR2 (germline): SEHNR, FQNEAQ (reference sequence). The CDR3 loop spans 12 amino acids. The CDR3 coding sequence is TGTGCCAGCAGCTTCTATGGGGATGAGCAGTTCTTC. This encodes CASSFYGDEQFF.

The rearrangement joins TRBV20-1 to TRBJ2-5; 8 bases are shared with TRBD1. V was clipped by 4 bases and J by 5 bases; unmatched bases: 12. The CDR3 covers 15 residues. Germline loops: CDR1 DFQATT, CDR2 SNEGSKA (reference sequence). CDR3 protein: CSAIVPGTGWETQYF. CDR3 nucleotide sequence: TGCAGTGCTATCGTACCCGGGACAGGCTGGGAGACCCAGTACTTC.

This clonotype has only a few counts. V is TRBV27 and J is TRBJ2-3, with 12 bases identical to TRBD2. The CDR3 spans 18 residues. Germline-derived CDR1 and CDR2 are MNHEY and SMNVEV (reference sequence). With V trimmed by 6 bases and J by 4 bases, 14 bases remained unmatched. This chain's CDR3 is CASRKLLTSGRFPDTQYF. The CDR3 DNA follows: TGTGCCAGCAGGAAATTGCTGACTAGCGGGAGATTCCCAGATACGCAGTATTTT.

This clonotype was seen only a few times. This chain links TRBV15 with TRBJ1-1; D is perhaps TRBD1 (5 bases). V was pared by 0 bases and J by 7 bases, with 15 bases between. This CDR3 region has 15 residues. Germline V gene sequence: CDR1 LNHNV, CDR2 YYDKDF (reference sequence). CDR3 in amino acids: CATSRDLGARNEAFF. CDR3 bases: TGTGCCACCAGCAGAGATTTAGGGGCCCGAAATGAAGCTTTCTTT.